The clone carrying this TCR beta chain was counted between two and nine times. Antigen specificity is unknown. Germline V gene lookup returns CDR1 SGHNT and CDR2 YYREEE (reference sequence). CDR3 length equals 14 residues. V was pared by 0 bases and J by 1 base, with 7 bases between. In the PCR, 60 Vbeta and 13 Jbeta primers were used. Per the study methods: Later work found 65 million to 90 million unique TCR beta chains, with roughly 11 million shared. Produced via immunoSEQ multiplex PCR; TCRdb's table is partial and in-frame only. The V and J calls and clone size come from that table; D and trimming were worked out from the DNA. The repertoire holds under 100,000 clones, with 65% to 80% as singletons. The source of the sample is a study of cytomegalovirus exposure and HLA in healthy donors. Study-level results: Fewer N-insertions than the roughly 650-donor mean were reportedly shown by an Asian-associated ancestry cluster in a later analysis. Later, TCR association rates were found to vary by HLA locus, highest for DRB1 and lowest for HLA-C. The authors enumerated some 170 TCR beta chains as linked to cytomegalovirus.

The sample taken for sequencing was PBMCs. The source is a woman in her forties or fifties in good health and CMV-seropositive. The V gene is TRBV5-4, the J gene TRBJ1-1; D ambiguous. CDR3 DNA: TGTGCCAGCAGCTTGGGACGGAGGAACACTGAAGCTTTCTTT. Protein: CASSLGRRNTEAFF.